The clone carrying this T cell receptor beta chain came up many times. What it recognizes is unknown. This sample stems from a study of prognosis after radiotherapy for stage I lung cancer. Genomic DNA yielded TCR beta CDR3, amplified by two-round multiplex PCR. Round-one PCR had primers specific to each TRBV and TRBJ gene. TCRdb reanalysed the multiplex PCR reads using MiXCR and keeps one entry per CDR3 protein. The sample carries around 30,000 distinct CDR3 sequences, under 40% recorded once. Peripheral blood, around 6.4 milliliters per draw, was collected at each of two time points. Findings and limits, study-wide: It was not determined whether the expanded TCR clones were tumor-specific. The study found that unique TCR clone counts fell after stereotactic body radiation therapy, median around 9,500 versus 6,500. Metastatic and non-metastatic patients reportedly diverged in TRBV and TRBJ gene usage.

CDR1 MGHRA and CDR2 YSYEKL come from the germline V gene. V was cut by 0 bases and J by 4 bases, with 15 bases left in between. The CDR3 is 16 amino acids. The rearrangement links TRBV4-1 to TRBJ1-2, with a possible D match to TRBD1 (5 bases). The sample in question was PBMCs, obtained before or after stereotactic body radiation therapy (not recorded which). This TCR was sampled from a donor over 45 with non-small cell lung cancer. CDR3 in amino acids: CASSQDLTGDSYGYTF. For the CDR3, the DNA is TGCGCCAGCAGCCAAGATTTAACAGGTGACAGCTATGGCTACACCTTC.